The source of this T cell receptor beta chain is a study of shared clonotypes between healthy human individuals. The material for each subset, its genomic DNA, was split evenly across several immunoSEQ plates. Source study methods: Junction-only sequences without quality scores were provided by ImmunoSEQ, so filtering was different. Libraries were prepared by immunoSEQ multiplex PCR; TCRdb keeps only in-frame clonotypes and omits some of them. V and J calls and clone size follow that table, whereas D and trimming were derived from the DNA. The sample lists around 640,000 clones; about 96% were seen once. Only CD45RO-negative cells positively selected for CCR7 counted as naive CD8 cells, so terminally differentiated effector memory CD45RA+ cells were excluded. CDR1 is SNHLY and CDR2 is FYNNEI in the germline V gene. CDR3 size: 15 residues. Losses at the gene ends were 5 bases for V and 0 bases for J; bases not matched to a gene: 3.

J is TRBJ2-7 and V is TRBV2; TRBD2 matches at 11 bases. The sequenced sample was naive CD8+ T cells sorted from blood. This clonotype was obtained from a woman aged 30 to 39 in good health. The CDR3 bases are TGTGCCAGCAGTCCAACTAGCGGGAGCTCCTACGAGCAGTACTTC. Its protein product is CASSPTSGSSYEQYF.